Sequencing of this TCR beta chain was carried out in a study of T cell responses to AZD1222 COVID-19 vaccine. TCRdb's copy holds only in-frame clones and misses some; the assay was immunoSEQ multiplex PCR. This sample yields 100,000 or so clones, of which approximately 90% are seen a single time; 1% to 1.5% belongs to the top ten. In regard to this clone: Its antigen is as yet unknown.

Losses at the gene ends were 3 bases for V and 4 bases for J; bases not matched to a gene: 7. The CDR3 has 16 amino acids. CDR1 and CDR2 from the germline V gene are SGHVS and FQNEAQ. Notes on the study in general: Close to half of all spike-specific TCRs reportedly target regions of the variants that are unmutated. Increased Spike-specific TCR breadth and depth were observed after two AZD1222 doses. The study sampled repertoires only after the peak T cell response.

The source is an adult in good health. The rearrangement uses TRBV7-8 and TRBJ2-2; TRBD2 aligns across 8 bases. Sequencing was performed on peripheral blood, taken on day 0 of AZD1222 vaccination. For the CDR3, the DNA is TGTGCCAGCAGCTTTTTTCCAGCGGGGGTCACCGGGGAGCTGTTTTTT. As protein: CASSFFPAGVTGELFF.